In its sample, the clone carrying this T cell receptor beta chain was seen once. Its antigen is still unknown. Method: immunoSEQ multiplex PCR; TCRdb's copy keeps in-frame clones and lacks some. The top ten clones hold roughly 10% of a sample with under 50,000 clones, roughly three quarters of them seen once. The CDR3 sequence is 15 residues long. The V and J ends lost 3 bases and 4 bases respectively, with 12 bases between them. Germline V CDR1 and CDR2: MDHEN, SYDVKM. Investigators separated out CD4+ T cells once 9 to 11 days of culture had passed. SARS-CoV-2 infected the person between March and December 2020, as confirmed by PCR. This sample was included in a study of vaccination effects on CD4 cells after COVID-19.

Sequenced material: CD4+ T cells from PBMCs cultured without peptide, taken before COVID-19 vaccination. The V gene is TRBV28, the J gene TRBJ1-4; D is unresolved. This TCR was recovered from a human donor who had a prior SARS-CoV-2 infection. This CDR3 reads CASSFPGLINEKLFF. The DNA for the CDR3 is TGTGCCAGCAGTTTCCCCGGGCTGATTAATGAAAAACTGTTTTTT.